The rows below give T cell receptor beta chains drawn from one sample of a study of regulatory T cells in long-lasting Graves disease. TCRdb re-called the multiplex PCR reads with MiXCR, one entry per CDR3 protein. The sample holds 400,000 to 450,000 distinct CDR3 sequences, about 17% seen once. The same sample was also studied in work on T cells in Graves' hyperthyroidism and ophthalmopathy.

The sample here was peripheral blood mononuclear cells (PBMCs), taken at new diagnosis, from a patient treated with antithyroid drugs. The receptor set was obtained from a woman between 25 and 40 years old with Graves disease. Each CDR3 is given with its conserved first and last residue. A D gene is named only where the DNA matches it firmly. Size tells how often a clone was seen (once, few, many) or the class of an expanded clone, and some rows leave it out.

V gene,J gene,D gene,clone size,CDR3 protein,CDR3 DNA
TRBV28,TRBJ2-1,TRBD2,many,CAGRIAGSSYNEQFF,TGTGCCGGAAGAATAGCGGGGAGCTCCTACAATGAGCAGTTCTTC
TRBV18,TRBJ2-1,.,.,CASSRTAFNEQFF,TGTGCCAGCTCACGGACGGCGTTTAATGAGCAGTTCTTC
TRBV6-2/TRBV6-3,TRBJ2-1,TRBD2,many,CASSPWTSGFRYNEQFF,TGTGCCAGCAGTCCCTGGACTAGCGGTTTTCGGTACAATGAGCAGTTCTTC
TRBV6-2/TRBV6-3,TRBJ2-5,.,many,CASSSGLLRMETQYF,TGTGCCAGCAGTTCCGGCTTGCTAAGGATGGAGACCCAGTACTTC
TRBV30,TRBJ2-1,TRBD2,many,CAWRGTGGVNEQFF,TGTGCCTGGAGAGGGACGGGAGGGGTCAATGAGCAGTTCTTC
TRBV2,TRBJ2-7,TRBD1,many,CASWTGEQYF,TGTGCCAGCTGGACAGGCGAGCAGTACTTC
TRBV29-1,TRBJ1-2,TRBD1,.,CSARTGNYNGYTF,TGCAGCGCCCGGACAGGGAACTACAATGGCTACACCTTC
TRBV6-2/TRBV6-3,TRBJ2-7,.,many,CASSYDSGSPYEQYF,TGTGCCAGCAGTTACGACAGCGGAAGCCCCTACGAGCAGTACTTC
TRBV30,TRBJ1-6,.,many,CAWSGARNSPLHF,TGTGCCTGGAGTGGAGCACGGAATTCACCCCTCCACTTT
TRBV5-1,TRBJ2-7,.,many,CASSLAEGFSYEQYF,TGCGCCAGCAGCTTGGCTGAAGGGTTCTCCTACGAGCAGTACTTC
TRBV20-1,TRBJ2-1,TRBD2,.,CSAPWRESYNEQFF,TGCAGTGCGCCTTGGCGGGAGTCTTACAATGAGCAGTTCTTC
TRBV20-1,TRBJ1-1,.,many,CSASISWTTEAFF,TGCAGTGCTAGTATTAGCTGGACGACTGAAGCTTTCTTT
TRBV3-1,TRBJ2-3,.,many,CASGSDDTDTQYF,TGTGCCAGCGGGAGCGACGACACAGATACGCAGTATTTT
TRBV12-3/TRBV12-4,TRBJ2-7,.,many,CASSLGTTSTREQYF,TGTGCCAGCAGTTTAGGGACTACATCTACTAGGGAGCAGTACTTC
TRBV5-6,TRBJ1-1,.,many,CASSLDRVPKSTEAFF,TGTGCCAGCAGCCTGGACCGAGTTCCTAAGAGCACTGAAGCTTTCTTT
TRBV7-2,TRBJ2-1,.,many,CASSPRHHNEQFF,TGTGCCAGCAGCCCCCGACACCACAATGAGCAGTTCTTC
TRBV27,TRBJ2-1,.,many,CASSKLATTGYNEQFF,TGTGCCAGCAGCAAGCTAGCGACCACGGGCTACAATGAGCAGTTCTTC